Listed below are T cell receptor beta chains from one sample, sequenced in a study of OX40 agonist ivuxolimab in advanced cancers. The assay was immunoSEQ multiplex PCR, and TCRdb's table has in-frame clones only and misses some. The data show more than 70,000 clones, about 89% seen once. The sequenced sample was CD4+ or CD8+ T cells sorted from blood, obtained in a trial of the OX40 agonist ivuxolimab. The receptors were sampled from an adult with an advanced solid tumor such as melanoma, head and neck, liver or kidney cancer. CDR3s include the opening cysteine and the closing phenylalanine or tryptophan. A D gene is named only where the DNA matches it firmly. A row's size may be missing; if present it is once, few, many or a size class.

TRBV28	TRBD1	TRBJ1-5	NA	CASSPGTGYQPQHF	TGTGCCAGCAGCCCCGGGACAGGGTATCAGCCCCAGCATTTT
TRBV29-1	TRBD1	TRBJ2-1	NA	CSVVGQGAYEQFF	TGCAGCGTTGTGGGACAGGGGGCCTATGAGCAGTTCTTC
TRBV6-4	TRBD2	TRBJ2-7	NA	CATLGGLTYEQYF	TGTGCCACCCTGGGAGGGCTGACCTACGAGCAGTACTTC
TRBV6-6	NA	TRBJ1-1	NA	CASIRGPTEAFF	TGTGCCAGTATCAGGGGCCCCACTGAAGCTTTCTTT
TRBV19	NA	TRBJ2-1	NA	CASSIARDSYNEQFF	TGTGCCAGTAGTATAGCCAGGGACTCCTACAATGAGCAGTTCTTC
TRBV19	NA	TRBJ1-5	NA	CASRNRAGGQPQHF	TGTGCCAGTAGGAACCGGGCAGGCGGTCAGCCCCAGCATTTT
TRBV2	TRBD1	TRBJ2-5	NA	CASGGLDRGNGETQYF	TGTGCCAGCGGGGGCCTGGACAGGGGGAACGGCGAGACCCAGTACTTC
TRBV5-6	TRBD1	TRBJ1-1	NA	CASSRDSNTEAFF	TGTGCCAGCAGCAGGGACAGTAACACTGAAGCTTTCTTT
TRBV14	NA	TRBJ1-1	NA	CASSQGLGTEAFF	TGTGCCAGCAGCCAAGGACTGGGGACTGAAGCTTTCTTT
TRBV28	TRBD1	TRBJ1-1	NA	CASSLSGGWTNTEAFF	TGTGCCAGCAGTTTATCAGGGGGGTGGACGAACACTGAAGCTTTCTTT
TRBV5-4	TRBD1	TRBJ2-3	once	CASSPPPGQGTDTQYF	TGTGCCAGCAGCCCACCTCCGGGACAGGGCACAGATACGCAGTATTTT
TRBV7-9	TRBD1	TRBJ2-1	NA	CASSLYRGFYNEQFF	TGTGCCAGCAGCTTGTACAGGGGATTCTACAATGAGCAGTTCTTC
TRBV29-1	NA	TRBJ1-2	NA	CSSGHNYGYTF	TGCAGCAGTGGTCATAACTATGGCTACACCTTC
TRBV4-1	NA	TRBJ1-1	NA	CASSQVDQEAFF	TGCGCCAGCAGCCAAGTGGATCAGGAAGCTTTCTTT
TRBV5-1	NA	TRBJ2-7	NA	CASSFLPGRHEQYF	TGCGCCAGCAGCTTTTTACCGGGAAGGCACGAGCAGTACTTC
TRBV5-1	TRBD1	TRBJ1-4	once	CASSSSSGTGGEKLFF	TGCGCCAGCAGCTCCTCCTCCGGGACAGGGGGTGAAAAACTGTTTTTT
TRBV29-1	TRBD1	TRBJ2-7	NA	CSVAGTVPREQYF	TGCAGCGTTGCCGGGACAGTTCCTCGCGAGCAGTACTTC
TRBV5-1	TRBD1	TRBJ2-7	NA	CASSLRTGPYEQYF	TGCGCCAGCAGCTTGAGGACAGGCCCCTACGAGCAGTACTTC
TRBV28	NA	TRBJ1-5	few	CASRPLWGRGQPQHF	TGTGCCAGCAGGCCCCTCTGGGGTCGGGGTCAGCCCCAGCATTTT
TRBV7-7	TRBD1	TRBJ2-7	NA	CASTGTGYEQYF	TGTGCTAGTACCGGGACAGGCTACGAGCAGTACTTC
TRBV29-1	TRBD1	TRBJ2-3	once	CSLGTGLDTQYF	TGCAGCCTAGGGACAGGACTAGATACGCAGTATTTT
TRBV2	NA	TRBJ2-7	NA	CASRGLGKYEQYF	TGTGCCAGCAGAGGACTGGGAAAGTACGAGCAGTACTTC
TRBV5-1	NA	TRBJ1-2	NA	CASSLGPDTHYGYTF	TGCGCCAGCAGCTTGGGCCCTGATACCCACTATGGCTACACCTTC
TRBV28	TRBD1	TRBJ1-4	NA	CASSKTGVLFF	TGTGCCAGCAGCAAAACAGGGGTACTGTTTTTT
TRBV19	NA	TRBJ1-2	once	CASKSLGYGYTF	TGTGCCAGTAAATCGCTGGGGTACGGCTACACCTTC
TRBV5-8	TRBD1	TRBJ1-4	NA	CASTLIGTGEKLFF	TGTGCCAGCACCCTAATCGGGACAGGGGAAAAACTGTTTTTT
TRBV2	TRBD2	TRBJ2-7	NA	CASRTGTSGSYEQYF	TGTGCCAGCAGGACCGGGACTAGCGGCTCCTACGAGCAGTACTTC
TRBV5-5	NA	TRBJ1-4	NA	CASSLVGATNEKLFF	TGTGCCAGCAGCTTGGTCGGGGCAACTAATGAAAAACTGTTTTTT
TRBV11-1	TRBD1	TRBJ2-5	NA	CASSLGTGIEGETQYF	TGTGCCAGCAGCTTGGGGACAGGGATAGAAGGGGAGACCCAGTACTTC
TRBV18	TRBD1	TRBJ1-4	NA	CASSPNRQGTNEKLFF	TGTGCCAGCTCACCAAACCGACAGGGGACTAATGAAAAACTGTTTTTT
TRBV4-3	TRBD2	TRBJ2-5	NA	CASSQTVWGGETQYF	TGCGCCAGCAGCCAAACGGTATGGGGAGGGGAGACCCAGTACTTC
TRBV10-3	TRBD1	TRBJ2-1	NA	CAIRLPGQGGNEQFF	TGTGCCATCAGGTTACCGGGACAGGGGGGCAATGAGCAGTTCTTC
TRBV28	NA	TRBJ2-3	once	CASSWGGSADTQYF	TGTGCCAGCAGTTGGGGTGGGAGTGCAGATACGCAGTATTTT
TRBV7-9	TRBD1	TRBJ2-3	NA	CASSPRDRNTDTQYF	TGTGCCAGCAGCCCCCGGGACAGGAACACAGATACGCAGTATTTT
TRBV5-6	NA	TRBJ2-3	NA	CASSSSFGGDPPDTQYF	TGTGCCAGCAGCTCATCGTTCGGGGGTGACCCTCCAGATACGCAGTATTTT
TRBV4-1	NA	TRBJ2-3	NA	CASSPRPGTYTDTQYF	TGCGCCAGCAGCCCTCGGCCCGGGACTTACACAGATACGCAGTATTTT
TRBV29-1	NA	TRBJ2-5	few	CSVVGQGGGETQYF	TGCAGCGTTGTTGGCCAGGGAGGCGGAGAGACCCAGTACTTC
TRBV5-8	NA	TRBJ2-7	few	CASSLTGPYEQYF	TGTGCCAGCAGCCTGACAGGTCCCTACGAGCAGTACTTC
TRBV19	NA	TRBJ1-2	NA	CASSTGASQRHGYTF	TGTGCCAGTAGTACCGGGGCCAGTCAACGACATGGCTACACCTTC
TRBV11-2	NA	TRBJ1-1	NA	CASSYSTQGWNAFF	TGTGCCAGCAGTTATTCGACTCAGGGGTGGAATGCTTTCTTT